The source of this T cell receptor (beta chain) is a study of T cell responses to AZD1222 COVID-19 vaccine. Overall study findings and caveats: Per reports, nearly half of all spike-specific TCRs target regions that are unmutated in variants. The sample set comprised mostly white British donors with more females, and clonal diversity was possibly underestimated. Breadth and depth of Spike-specific TCRs rose after two AZD1222 doses.

The CDR3 runs 13 residues. Trimming removed 4 bases from V and 14 bases from J, with 15 bases in between. Germline CDR1 and CDR2: ENHRY and SYGVKD. TCRdb keeps only in-frame clones here, not all; method: immunoSEQ multiplex PCR. The table shows 100,000 to 150,000 clones, with around 93% occurring only once. Regarding this clone: The target antigen is unknown.

The rearrangement joins TRBV10-3 to TRBJ1-6; the D is unclear. The TCR sequence derives from an adult in good health. Sample: peripheral blood, taken on day 0 of AZD1222 vaccination. CDR3 in DNA: TGTGCCATCAGTGGGACCTACGCCTTAACCCTCCACTTT. The encoded protein is CAISGTYALTLHF.